These 21 T cell receptor beta chains were sequenced from one sample in a study of technical replicates of blood from a few donors. The repertoire was sequenced with immunoSEQ multiplex PCR; TCRdb's copy has only in-frame clones and lacks some. The sample has some 83,000 clones, 85% to 95% seen once; the top ten hold approximately 0.45%. Material: T cells isolated from PBMCs. The receptors originated from a human donor in good health.

The V call is TRBV9, the J call TRBJ2-3; 10 positions match TRBD2. Germline V gives CDR1 SGDLS, CDR2 YYNGEE. The CDR3 has 14 residues. The CDR3 DNA follows: TGTGACAAGGTCCAGCGGGAGGGGTCAGATACGCAGTATTTT. Translating it yields CDKVQREGSDTQYF.

The chain uses TRBV21-1 and TRBJ2-7; the table calls TRBD2, which could not be checked here. TRBV21-1 is a documented pseudogene. The CDR3 length is 17 residues. CDR3 in amino acids: CASSKGTEGPHSYEQYF. The CDR3 bases are TGTGCCAGCAGCAAAGGAACGGAGGGTCCCCATTCTTACGAGCAGTACTTC.

The chain carries TRBV7-9 and TRBJ1-4; D is unclear. This CDR3 comprises 15 residues. The V gene's germline CDR1 is SEHNR and CDR2 FQNEAQ (reference sequence). V dropped 1 base and J dropped 0 bases, with 6 bases sitting between them. In nucleotides, the CDR3 is TGTGCCAGCAGCTTAGACGGAGCAACTAATGAAAAACTGTTTTTT. Its translation: CASSLDGATNEKLFF. Together with reference TRBV7-9 and TRBJ1-4, the CDR3 gives the full variable domain: DTGVSQNPRHKITKRGQNVTFRCDPISEHNRLYWYRQTLGQGPEFLTYFQNEAQLEKSRLLSDRFSAERPKGSFSTLEIQRTEQGDSAMYLCASSLDGATNEKLFFGSGTQLSVL.

The V gene is TRBV6-1, the J gene TRBJ2-3, with D perhaps TRBD2 (5 bases). The CDR3 totals 18 residues. CDR1 is MNHNS, CDR2 SASEGT, per germline. V was cut by 3 bases and J by 0 bases, with 19 bases left in between. CDR3 bases: TGTGCCAGCAGTGATTGGCCTTCGACCGGGATTAGCACAGATACGCAGTATTTT. This encodes CASSDWPSTGISTDTQYF.

The chain recombines TRBV27 with TRBJ2-1; 13 bases are a match to TRBD2. The J segment lost 5 bases and the V segment lost 5 bases, leaving 12 bases of the junction unmatched. This CDR3 region has 18 residues. Germline values: CDR1 MNHEY, CDR2 SMNVEV (reference sequence). The CDR3 loop is CASSLTSGRVGLDNEQFF. The CDR3 DNA sequence: TGTGCCAGCAGTCTCACTAGCGGGAGGGTGGGGTTAGACAATGAGCAGTTCTTC.

The chain uses TRBV5-6 and TRBJ2-1; 16 nucleotides align to TRBD2. This CDR3 has 15 residues. Trimming cost V 4 bases and J 12 bases; bases outside gene matches: 7. From germline, CDR1 is SGHDT and CDR2 YYEEEE. The CDR3 protein is CASSEGTSGRERQFF. In DNA form, the CDR3 reads TGTGCCAGCAGCGAAGGGACTAGCGGGAGGGAGCGGCAGTTCTTC.

The chain employs TRBV5-6 and TRBJ2-1, with D uncertain. The V gene's germline CDR1 is SGHDT and CDR2 YYEEEE. The CDR3 spans 11 residues. V was trimmed by 2 bases and J by 15 bases, leaving 12 bases between them. DNA for the CDR3: TGTGCCAGCAGCTTCGGAGAAATCTGGTTCTTC. Protein product: CASSFGEIWFF.

V and J are TRBV6-5 and TRBJ2-7; the match to TRBD1 covers 8 bases. Per germline, CDR1 MNHEY and CDR2 SVGAGI. V dropped 9 bases and J dropped 3; count of bases not matched to a gene: 4. The CDR3 is made up of 12 amino acids. CDR3 amino acids: CASWTGNYEQYF. CDR3 bases: TGTGCCAGTTGGACAGGGAACTACGAGCAGTACTTC.

The gene calls are TRBV6-1 and TRBJ1-5; maybe TRBD1 (6 bases). This CDR3 has 15 residues. Germline CDR1 and CDR2: MNHNS and SASEGT. V dropped 6 bases and J dropped 0 bases, with 12 bases sitting between them. The CDR3 DNA reads TGTGCCAGCAGCGGACAGTTCTATAGCAATCAGCCCCAGCATTTT. Its translation is CASSGQFYSNQPQHF.

The chain is built from TRBV4-2 and TRBJ2-5, with D perhaps matching TRBD1 (5 bases). This CDR3 region has 17 residues. V lost 0 bases to trimming and J lost 6 bases, with 20 bases between them. Germline V gives CDR1 LGHNA, CDR2 YNFKEQ. The CDR3, as DNA: TGTGCCAGCAGCCAAGATAGGCAAACACTAATGGGGCAGACCCAGTACTTC. This codes for CASSQDRQTLMGQTQYF.

V usage is TRBV7-2 and J usage is TRBJ2-3, with D possibly TRBD2 on 5 matching bases. The CDR3 loop spans 16 amino acids. Trimming pared 3 bases from V and 4 bases from J, leaving 17 bases between. Germline loops: CDR1 SGHTA, CDR2 FQGNSA. This CDR3 is CASSFGWEWGADTQYF. The CDR3 DNA sequence: TGTGCCAGCAGCTTCGGATGGGAGTGGGGTGCAGATACGCAGTATTTT. Looking up the rest from reference TRBV7-2 and TRBJ2-3 gives the full variable domain: GAGVSQSPSNKVTEKGKDVELRCDPISGHTALYWYRQSLGQGLEFLIYFQGNSAPDKSGLPSDRFSAERTGGSVSTLTIQRTQQEDSAVYLCASSFGWEWGADTQYFGPGTRLTVL.

V usage is TRBV6-5 and J usage is TRBJ1-2; the match to TRBD1 covers 8 bases. Trimming at V came to 5 bases and at J to 8 bases, leaving 10 bases not matched to a gene. The CDR3 is 14 amino acids. Germline V gene data show CDR1 as MNHEY and CDR2 as SVGAGI. The CDR3 nucleotides are TGTGCCAGCAGTCCCCGGACAGGGATTTTAGGCTACACCTTC. It codes for CASSPRTGILGYTF.

V usage is TRBV28 and J usage is TRBJ1-2; 9 bases line up with TRBD1. The V gene end was trimmed by 5 bases and the J gene end by 4 bases; junction bases not matched to a gene: 8. CDR1 is MDHEN, CDR2 SYDVKM, per germline. The CDR3 extends over 15 amino acids. The CDR3 sequence: CASSPPQGAAYGYTF. As DNA, the CDR3 is TGTGCCAGCAGTCCCCCACAGGGGGCTGCCTATGGCTACACCTTC.

This clone has just a few counts. DNA for the CDR3: TGTGCCAGCAGCCGGGGAGGAGATGGCTACACCTTC. This gives the protein CASSRGGDGYTF. The chain couples TRBV7-9 to TRBJ1-2; unclear D gene. CDR3 length: 12 amino acids. Germline V gene data show CDR1 as SEHNR and CDR2 as FQNEAQ (reference sequence). V lost 5 bases and J 6 bases, leaving 10 bases between the germline ends. Based on the CDR3 plus reference TRBV7-9 and TRBJ1-2, the full variable domain is DTGVSQNPRHKITKRGQNVTFRCDPISEHNRLYWYRQTLGQGPEFLTYFQNEAQLEKSRLLSDRFSAERPKGSFSTLEIQRTEQGDSAMYLCASSRGGDGYTFGSGTRLTVV.

The V and J genes are TRBV9 and TRBJ2-1, with TRBD2 identical over 9 bases. Germline V lookup: CDR1 SGDLS, CDR2 YYNGEE. Trimming at V came to 0 bases and at J to 6 bases, leaving 7 bases not matched to a gene. This CDR3 has 16 amino acids. This CDR3 is CASSVDLSSGTNEQFF. In nucleotides, the CDR3 is TGTGCCAGCAGCGTAGACTTGTCTAGCGGGACCAATGAGCAGTTCTTC.

The V call is TRBV28, the J call TRBJ1-2, with D tentatively TRBD1 (6 bases). Germline CDR1 MDHEN, CDR2 SYDVKM. The CDR3 spans 15 residues. Trimming removed 5 bases from V and 8 bases from J, with 21 bases in between. The CDR3 DNA sequence: TGTGCCAGCAGTACCCGTGGGACATTTGGGGCGGGCTACACCTTC. As protein: CASSTRGTFGAGYTF.

The V gene is TRBV5-1, the J gene TRBJ2-2, with D perhaps TRBD1 (5 bases). Germline V gene sequence: CDR1 SGHRS, CDR2 YFSETQ. The CDR3 has 18 amino acids. V was shortened by 0 bases and J by 4 bases, with 19 bases between the two germline ends. The CDR3 DNA follows: TGCGCCAGCAGCTTGGGGCAGGGTCTTATCTGGAGCACCGGGGAGCTGTTTTTT. It codes for CASSLGQGLIWSTGELFF.

V usage is TRBV5-5 and J usage is TRBJ1-2; D unclear. V dropped 7 bases and J dropped 3 bases, with 22 bases sitting between them. Germline values: CDR1 SGHKS, CDR2 YYEKEE (reference sequence). The CDR3 consists of 16 residues. The CDR3 loop reads CASENIPGINYYGYTF. CDR3 sequence (DNA): TGTGCCAGCGAAAACATTCCGGGAATAAATTACTATGGCTACACCTTC.

In its sample, this clone was seen once. The chain recombines TRBV9 with TRBJ1-3; 8 positions agree with TRBD1. CDR1 SGDLS and CDR2 YYNGEE come from the germline V gene. The CDR3 spans 16 residues. V shed 4 bases, J shed 1 base, and the junction held 7 bases outside the gene matches. Written as DNA, the CDR3 is TGTGCCAGCAGCCCATGGGACAGGTATTCTGGAAACACCATATATTTT. Its protein is CASSPWDRYSGNTIYF.

The J gene is TRBJ2-7, the V gene TRBV19, with 7 positions matching TRBD2. V lost 2 bases, J lost 4 bases, and 5 bases stayed unmatched. The germline CDR1 and CDR2 sequences are LNHDA and SQIVND (reference sequence). The CDR3 is 14 amino acids. The chain's CDR3 is CASSIYGEGYEQYF. In DNA form, the CDR3 reads TGTGCCAGTAGTATATACGGGGAGGGATACGAGCAGTACTTC.

The rearrangement joins TRBV29-1 to TRBJ2-7, with 7 bases fitting TRBD1. The trim removed 4 bases at V and 3 bases at J, leaving 6 bases unmatched. Germline V lookup: CDR1 SQVTM, CDR2 ANQGSEA. The length of the CDR3 is 13 residues. The CDR3 nucleotides read TGCAGCGTTGGGCAGGGGGATGACTACGAGCAGTACTTC. Residues: CSVGQGDDYEQYF.